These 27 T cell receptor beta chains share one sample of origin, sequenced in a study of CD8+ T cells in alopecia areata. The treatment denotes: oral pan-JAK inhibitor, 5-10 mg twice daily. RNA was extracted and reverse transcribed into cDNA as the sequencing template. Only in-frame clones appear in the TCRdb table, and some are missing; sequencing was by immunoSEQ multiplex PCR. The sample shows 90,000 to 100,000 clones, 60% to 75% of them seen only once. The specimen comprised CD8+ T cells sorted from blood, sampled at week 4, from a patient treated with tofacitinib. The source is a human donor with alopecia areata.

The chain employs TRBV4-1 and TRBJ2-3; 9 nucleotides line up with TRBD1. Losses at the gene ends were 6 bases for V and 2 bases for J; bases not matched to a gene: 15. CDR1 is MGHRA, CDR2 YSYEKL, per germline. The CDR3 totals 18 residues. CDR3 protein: CASSHVAGGTGTTDTQYF. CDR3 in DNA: TGCGCCAGCAGTCACGTCGCTGGGGGGACAGGGACCACAGATACGCAGTATTTT.

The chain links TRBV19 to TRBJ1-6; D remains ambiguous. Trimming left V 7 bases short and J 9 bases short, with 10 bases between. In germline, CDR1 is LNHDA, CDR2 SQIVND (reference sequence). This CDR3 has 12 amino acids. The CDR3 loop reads CASNFVGSPLHF. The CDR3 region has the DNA TGTGCCAGTAATTTTGTCGGTTCACCCCTCCACTTT.

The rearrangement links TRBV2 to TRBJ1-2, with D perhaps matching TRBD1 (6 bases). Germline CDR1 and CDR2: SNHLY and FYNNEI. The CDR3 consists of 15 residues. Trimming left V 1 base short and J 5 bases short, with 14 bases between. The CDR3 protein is CASSEDPGQRYGYTF. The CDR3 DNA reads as TGTGCCAGCAGTGAAGACCCGGGACAACGTTATGGCTACACCTTC.

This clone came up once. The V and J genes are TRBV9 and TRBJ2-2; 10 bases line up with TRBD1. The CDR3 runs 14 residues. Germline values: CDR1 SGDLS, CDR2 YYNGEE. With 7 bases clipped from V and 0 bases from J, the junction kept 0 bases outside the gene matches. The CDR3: CASGQGANTGELFF. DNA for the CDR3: TGTGCCAGCGGACAGGGGGCGAACACCGGGGAGCTGTTTTTT.

CDR3 nucleotide sequence: TGCGCCAGCAGCCAAGTATCCGTGGCAGGACTAAACACTGAAGCTTTCTTT. It codes for CASSQVSVAGLNTEAFF. The J gene is TRBJ1-1, the V gene TRBV4-1; D call uncertain. CDR3 length: 17 amino acids. CDR1 and CDR2 from the germline V gene are MGHRA and YSYEKL. Trimming shortened V by 1 base and J by 2 bases, and 17 bases separated the two germline ends.

The CDR3 region is CASRKRTGSSYEQYF. The DNA for the CDR3 is TGTGCCAGCCGGAAAAGGACCGGTAGCTCCTACGAGCAGTACTTC. The chain is built from TRBV28 and TRBJ2-7; D call uncertain. Germline V gives CDR1 MDHEN, CDR2 SYDVKM. Trimming left V 8 bases short and J 0 bases short, with 17 bases between. This CDR3 is built from 15 residues.

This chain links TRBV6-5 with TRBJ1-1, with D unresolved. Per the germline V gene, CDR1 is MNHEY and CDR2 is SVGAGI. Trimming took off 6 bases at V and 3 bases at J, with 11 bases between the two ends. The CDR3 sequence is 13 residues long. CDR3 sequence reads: CASRRGVYTEAFF. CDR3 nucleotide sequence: TGTGCCAGCAGGAGAGGAGTTTACACTGAAGCTTTCTTT.

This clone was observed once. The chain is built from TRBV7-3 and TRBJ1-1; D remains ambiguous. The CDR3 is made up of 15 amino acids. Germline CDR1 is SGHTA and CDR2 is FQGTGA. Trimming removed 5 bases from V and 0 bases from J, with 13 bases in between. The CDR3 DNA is TGTGCCAGCAGCCGAAATGGAGCCATGAACACTGAAGCTTTCTTT. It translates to CASSRNGAMNTEAFF.

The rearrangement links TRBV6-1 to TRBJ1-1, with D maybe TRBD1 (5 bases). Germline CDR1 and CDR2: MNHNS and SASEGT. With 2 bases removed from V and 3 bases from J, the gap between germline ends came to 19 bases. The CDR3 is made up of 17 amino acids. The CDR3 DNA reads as TGTGCCAGCAGTGAAAACCCAGGGTCATTTTTCTACACTGAAGCTTTCTTT. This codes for CASSENPGSFFYTEAFF.

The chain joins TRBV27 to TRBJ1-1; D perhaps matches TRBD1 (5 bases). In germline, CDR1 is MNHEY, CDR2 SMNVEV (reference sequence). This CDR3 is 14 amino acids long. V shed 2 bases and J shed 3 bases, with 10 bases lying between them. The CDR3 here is CASSLGAGYTEAFF. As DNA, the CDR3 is TGTGCCAGCAGTTTAGGCGCAGGGTACACTGAAGCTTTCTTT.

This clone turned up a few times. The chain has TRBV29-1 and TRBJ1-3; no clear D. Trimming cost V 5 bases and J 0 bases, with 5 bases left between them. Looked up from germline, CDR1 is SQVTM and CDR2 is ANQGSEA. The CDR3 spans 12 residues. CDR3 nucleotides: TGCAGCGTTCGTACCTCTGGAAACACCATATATTTT. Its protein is CSVRTSGNTIYF.

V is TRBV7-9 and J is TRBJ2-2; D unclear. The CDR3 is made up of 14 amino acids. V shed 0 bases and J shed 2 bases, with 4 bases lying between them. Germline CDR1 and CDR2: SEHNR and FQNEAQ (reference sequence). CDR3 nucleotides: TGTGCCAGCAGCTTAGCGATTAACACCGGGGAGCTGTTTTTT. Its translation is CASSLAINTGELFF.

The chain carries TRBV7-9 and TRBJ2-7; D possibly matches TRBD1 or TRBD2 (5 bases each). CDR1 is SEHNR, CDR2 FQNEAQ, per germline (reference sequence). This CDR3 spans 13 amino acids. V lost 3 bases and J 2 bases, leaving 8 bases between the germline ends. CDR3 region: CASSFGGAYEQYF. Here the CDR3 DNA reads TGTGCCAGCAGCTTTGGGGGTGCCTACGAGCAGTACTTC.

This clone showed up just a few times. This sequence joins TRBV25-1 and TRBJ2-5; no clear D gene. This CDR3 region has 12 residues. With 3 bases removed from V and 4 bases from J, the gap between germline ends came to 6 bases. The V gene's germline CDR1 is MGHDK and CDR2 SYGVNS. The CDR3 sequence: CASSDRTETQYF. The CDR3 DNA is TGTGCCAGCAGTGACCGCACAGAGACCCAGTACTTC.

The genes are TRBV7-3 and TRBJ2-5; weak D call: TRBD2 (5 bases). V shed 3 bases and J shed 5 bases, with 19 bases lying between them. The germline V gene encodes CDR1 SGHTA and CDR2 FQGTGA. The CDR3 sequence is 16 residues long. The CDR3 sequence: CASSLYPAAGGETQYF. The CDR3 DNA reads TGTGCCAGCAGCTTGTATCCTGCGGCAGGCGGGGAGACCCAGTACTTC.

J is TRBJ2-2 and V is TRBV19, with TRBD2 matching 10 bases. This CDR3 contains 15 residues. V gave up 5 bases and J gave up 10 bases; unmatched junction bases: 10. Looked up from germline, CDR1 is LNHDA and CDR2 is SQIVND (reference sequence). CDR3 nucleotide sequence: TGTGCCAGTAGTGGCCTAGCGGGAGTACCGGAGGAGCTGTTTTTT. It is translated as CASSGLAGVPEELFF.

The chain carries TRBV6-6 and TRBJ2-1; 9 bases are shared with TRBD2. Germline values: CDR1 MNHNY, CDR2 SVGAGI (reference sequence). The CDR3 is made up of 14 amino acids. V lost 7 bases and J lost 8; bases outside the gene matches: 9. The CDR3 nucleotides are TGTGCCAGCACTACGGGCGGGGGGGCCGATGAGCAGTTCTTC. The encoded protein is CASTTGGGADEQFF.

The CDR3 DNA sequence: TGCGCCAGCAGCCAAGATCGGTGGGATTCAGATACGCAGTATTTT. Protein product: CASSQDRWDSDTQYF. J is TRBJ2-3 and V is TRBV4-3; the D is unclear. In germline, CDR1 is LGHNA, CDR2 YSLEER. V was pared by 0 bases and J by 4 bases, with 11 bases between. The length of the CDR3 is 15 residues.

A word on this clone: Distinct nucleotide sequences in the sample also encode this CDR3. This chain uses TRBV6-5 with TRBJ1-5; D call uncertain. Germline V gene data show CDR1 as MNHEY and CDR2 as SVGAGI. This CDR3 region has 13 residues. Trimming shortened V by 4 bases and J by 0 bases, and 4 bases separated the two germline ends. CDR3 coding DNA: TGTGCCAGCAGTTCATATAGCAATCAGCCCCAGCATTTT. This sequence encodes CASSSYSNQPQHF.

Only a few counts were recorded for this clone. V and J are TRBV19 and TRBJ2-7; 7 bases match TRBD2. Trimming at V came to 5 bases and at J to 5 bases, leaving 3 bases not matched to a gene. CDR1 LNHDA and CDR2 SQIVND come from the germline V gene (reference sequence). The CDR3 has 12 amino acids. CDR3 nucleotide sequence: TGTGCCAGTAGTCAGGGAGGGGACGAGCAGTACTTC. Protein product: CASSQGGDEQYF.

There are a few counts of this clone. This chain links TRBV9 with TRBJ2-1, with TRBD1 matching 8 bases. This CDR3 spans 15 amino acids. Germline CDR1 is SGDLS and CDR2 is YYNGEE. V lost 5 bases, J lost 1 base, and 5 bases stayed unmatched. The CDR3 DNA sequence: TGTGCCAGCAGTGCGGACAGGGTTTCCTACAATGAGCAGTTCTTC. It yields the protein CASSADRVSYNEQFF.

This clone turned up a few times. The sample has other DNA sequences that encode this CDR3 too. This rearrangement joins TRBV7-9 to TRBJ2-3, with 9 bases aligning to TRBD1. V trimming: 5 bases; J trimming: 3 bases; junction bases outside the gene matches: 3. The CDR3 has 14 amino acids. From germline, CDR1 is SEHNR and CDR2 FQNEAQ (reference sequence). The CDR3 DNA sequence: TGTGCCAGCAGCCTAGGACAGGGGACAGATACGCAGTATTTT. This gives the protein CASSLGQGTDTQYF.

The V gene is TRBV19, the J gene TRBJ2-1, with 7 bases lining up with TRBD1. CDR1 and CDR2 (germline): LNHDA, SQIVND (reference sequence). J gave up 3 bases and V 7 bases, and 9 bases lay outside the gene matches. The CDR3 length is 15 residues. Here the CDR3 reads CASMMRTGLYNEQFF. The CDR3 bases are TGTGCCAGTATGATGCGGACAGGTCTCTACAATGAGCAGTTCTTC.

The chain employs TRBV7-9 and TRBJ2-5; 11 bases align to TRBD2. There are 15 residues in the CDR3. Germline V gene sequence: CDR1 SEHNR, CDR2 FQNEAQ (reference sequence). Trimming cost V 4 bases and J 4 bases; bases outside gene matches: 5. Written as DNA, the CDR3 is TGTGCCAGCAGCTCCCTAGCGGGAGGCGGAGAGACCCAGTACTTC. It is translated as CASSSLAGGGETQYF.

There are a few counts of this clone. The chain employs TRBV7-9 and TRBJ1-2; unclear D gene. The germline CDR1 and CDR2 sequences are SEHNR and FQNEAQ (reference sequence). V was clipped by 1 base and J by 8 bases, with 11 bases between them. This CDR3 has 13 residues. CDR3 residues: CASSLGQAGGYTF. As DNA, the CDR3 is TGTGCCAGCAGCTTAGGGCAGGCTGGAGGCTACACCTTC.

This CDR3 is CASSSHNGGVNTEAFF. In nucleotides, the CDR3 is TGCGCCAGCAGCTCCCATAACGGGGGGGTGAACACTGAAGCTTTCTTT. The chain recombines TRBV5-1 with TRBJ1-1, with D possibly matching TRBD1 (5 bases). CDR1 is SGHRS and CDR2 is YFSETQ in the germline V gene. There are 16 residues in the CDR3. The V end was cut by 3 bases, the J end by 0 bases, with 15 bases between. Variable domain in full (rest from reference TRBV5-1 and TRBJ1-1): KAGVTQTPRYLIKTRGQQVTLSCSPISGHRSVSWYQQTPGQGLQFLFEYFSETQRNKGNFPGRFSGRQFSNSRSEMNVSTLELGDSALYLCASSSHNGGVNTEAFFGQGTRLTVV.

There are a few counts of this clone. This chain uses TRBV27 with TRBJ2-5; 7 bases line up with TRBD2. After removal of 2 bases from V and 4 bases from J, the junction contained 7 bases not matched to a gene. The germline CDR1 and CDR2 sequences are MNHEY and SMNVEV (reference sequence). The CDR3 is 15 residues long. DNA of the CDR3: TGTGCCAGCAGTTTAGGGTGGGAGGGCGGAGAGACCCAGTACTTC. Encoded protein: CASSLGWEGGETQYF.